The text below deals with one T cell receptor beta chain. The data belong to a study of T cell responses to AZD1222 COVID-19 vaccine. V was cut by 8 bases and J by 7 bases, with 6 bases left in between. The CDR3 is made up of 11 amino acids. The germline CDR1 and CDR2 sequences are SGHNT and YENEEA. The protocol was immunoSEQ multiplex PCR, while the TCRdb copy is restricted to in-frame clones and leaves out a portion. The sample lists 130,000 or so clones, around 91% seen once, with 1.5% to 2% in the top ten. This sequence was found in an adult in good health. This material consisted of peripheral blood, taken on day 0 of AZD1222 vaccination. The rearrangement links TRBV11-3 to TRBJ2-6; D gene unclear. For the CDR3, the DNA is TGTGCCAGCGTGGGAGCCAACGTCCTGACTTTC. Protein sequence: CASVGANVLTF.